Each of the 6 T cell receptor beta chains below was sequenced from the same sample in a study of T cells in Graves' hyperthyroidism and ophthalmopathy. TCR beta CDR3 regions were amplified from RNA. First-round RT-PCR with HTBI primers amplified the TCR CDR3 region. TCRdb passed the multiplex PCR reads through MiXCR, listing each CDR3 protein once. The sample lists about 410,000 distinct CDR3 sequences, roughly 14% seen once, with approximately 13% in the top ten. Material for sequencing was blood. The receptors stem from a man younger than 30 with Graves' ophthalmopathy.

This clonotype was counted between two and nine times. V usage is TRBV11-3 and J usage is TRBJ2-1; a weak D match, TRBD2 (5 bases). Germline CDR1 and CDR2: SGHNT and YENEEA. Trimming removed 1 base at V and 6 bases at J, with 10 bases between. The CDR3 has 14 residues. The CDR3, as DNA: TGTGCCAGCAGCTTAGGGCTAGCCCCCAATGAGCAGTTCTTC. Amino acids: CASSLGLAPNEQFF.

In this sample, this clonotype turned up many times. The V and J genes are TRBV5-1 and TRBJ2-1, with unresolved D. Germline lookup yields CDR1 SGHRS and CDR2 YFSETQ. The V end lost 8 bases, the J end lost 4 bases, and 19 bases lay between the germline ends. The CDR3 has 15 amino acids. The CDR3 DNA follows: TGCGCCAGTAGCCCCAAATTCTATAGGTACAATGAGCAGTTCTTC. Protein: CASSPKFYRYNEQFF.

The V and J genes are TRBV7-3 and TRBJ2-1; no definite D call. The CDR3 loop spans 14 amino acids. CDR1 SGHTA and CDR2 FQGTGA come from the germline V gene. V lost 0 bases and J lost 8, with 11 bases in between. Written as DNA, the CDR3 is TGTGCCAGCAGCTTAACTCCGACTTCGGATGAGCAGTTCTTC. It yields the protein CASSLTPTSDEQFF.

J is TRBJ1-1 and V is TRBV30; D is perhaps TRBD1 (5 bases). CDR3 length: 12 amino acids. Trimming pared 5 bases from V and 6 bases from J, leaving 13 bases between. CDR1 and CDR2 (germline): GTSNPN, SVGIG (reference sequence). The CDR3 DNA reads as TGTGCCTGGGCCCCAGGGCAAGCTGAAGCTTTCTTT. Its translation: CAWAPGQAEAFF.

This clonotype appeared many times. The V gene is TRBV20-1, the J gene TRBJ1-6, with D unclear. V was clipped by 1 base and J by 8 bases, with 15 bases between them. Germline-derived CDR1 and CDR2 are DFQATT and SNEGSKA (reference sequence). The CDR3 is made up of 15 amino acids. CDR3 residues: CSARVGRDGYSPLHF. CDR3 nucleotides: TGCAGTGCTAGAGTAGGCCGCGACGGTTATTCACCCCTCCACTTT.

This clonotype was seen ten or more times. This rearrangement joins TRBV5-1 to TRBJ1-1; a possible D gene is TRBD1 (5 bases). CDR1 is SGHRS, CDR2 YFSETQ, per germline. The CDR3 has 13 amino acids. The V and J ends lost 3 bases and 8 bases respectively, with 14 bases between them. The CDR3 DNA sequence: TGCGCCAGCAGCTCGTACGTGGGGGGAGAAGCTTTCTTT. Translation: CASSSYVGGEAFF.